The present T cell receptor beta chain was sequenced within a study of vaccination and CD4 T cells after COVID-19. Study details: The makeup of the convalescents was six males and four females, two of them Hispanic.

Oncomine TCR Beta short-read sequencing was applied to DNA from cultured CD4+ T cells. Once CD4+ T cells had been cultured, genomic DNA was extracted from them. TCRdb processed the PCR reads anew with MiXCR; each CDR3 protein has one entry. The sample has approximately 12,000 distinct CDR3 sequences; roughly 53% are singletons. This clonotype was recorded a few times. The antigen is unknown. As to treatment: approximately 11-day PBMC culture with coronavirus spike peptide pools or control peptides (ViraFEST assay). Days 3 and 7 saw half the medium swapped for fresh IL-2 medium. The CDR3 loop spans 14 amino acids. V dropped 5 bases and J dropped 5 bases, with 12 bases sitting between them. Germline CDR1 reads SGHTA; CDR2 reads FQGNSA.

Sequenced input: CD4+ T cells from blood, cultured in vitro. The V gene is TRBV7-2, the J gene TRBJ1-4; D possibly corresponds to TRBD1 (5 bases). The clonotype was recovered from a human donor who had recovered from COVID-19. The CDR3, as DNA: TGTGCCAGCAGCCCCCAGGGACTGAATGAAAAACTGTTTTTT. Translated: CASSPQGLNEKLFF.